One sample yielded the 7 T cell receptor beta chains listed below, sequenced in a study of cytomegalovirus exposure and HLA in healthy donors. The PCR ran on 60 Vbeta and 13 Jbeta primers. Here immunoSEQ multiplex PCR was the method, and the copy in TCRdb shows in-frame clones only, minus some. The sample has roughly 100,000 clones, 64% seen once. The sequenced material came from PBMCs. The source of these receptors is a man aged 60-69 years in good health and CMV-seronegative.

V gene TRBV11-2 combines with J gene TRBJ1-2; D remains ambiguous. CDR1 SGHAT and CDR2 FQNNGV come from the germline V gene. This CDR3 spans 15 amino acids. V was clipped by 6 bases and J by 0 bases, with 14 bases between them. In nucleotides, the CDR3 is TGTGCCAGCAGGCCCAGTCATCACGCTAACTATGGCTACACCTTC. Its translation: CASRPSHHANYGYTF.

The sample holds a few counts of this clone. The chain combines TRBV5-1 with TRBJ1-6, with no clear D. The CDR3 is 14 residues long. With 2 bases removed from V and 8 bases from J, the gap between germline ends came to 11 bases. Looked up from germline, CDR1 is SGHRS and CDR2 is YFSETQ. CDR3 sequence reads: CASSFFSEDSPLHF. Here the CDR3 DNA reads TGCGCCAGCAGCTTTTTCTCGGAGGATTCACCCCTCCACTTT.

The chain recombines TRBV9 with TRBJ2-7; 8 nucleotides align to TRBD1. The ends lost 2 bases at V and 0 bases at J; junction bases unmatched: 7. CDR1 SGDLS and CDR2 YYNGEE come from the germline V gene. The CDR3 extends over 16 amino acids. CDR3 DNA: TGTGCCAGCAGCGTTCGTGGGGACAGGCTCTCCTACGAGCAGTACTTC. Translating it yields CASSVRGDRLSYEQYF.

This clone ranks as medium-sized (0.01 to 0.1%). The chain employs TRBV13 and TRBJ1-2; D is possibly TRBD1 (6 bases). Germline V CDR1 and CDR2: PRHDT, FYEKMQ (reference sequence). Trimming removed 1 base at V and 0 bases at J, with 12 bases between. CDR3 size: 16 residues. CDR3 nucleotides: TGTGCCAGCAGCTTAGACAGGGAAATAGCTAACTATGGCTACACCTTC. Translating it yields CASSLDREIANYGYTF.

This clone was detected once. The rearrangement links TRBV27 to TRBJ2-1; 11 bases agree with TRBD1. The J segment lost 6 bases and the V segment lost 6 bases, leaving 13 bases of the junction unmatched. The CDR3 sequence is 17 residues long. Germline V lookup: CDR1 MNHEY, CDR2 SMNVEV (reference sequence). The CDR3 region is CASRLSSGTGGGNEQFF. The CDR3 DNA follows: TGTGCCAGCAGACTTTCATCCGGGACAGGGGGTGGCAATGAGCAGTTCTTC.

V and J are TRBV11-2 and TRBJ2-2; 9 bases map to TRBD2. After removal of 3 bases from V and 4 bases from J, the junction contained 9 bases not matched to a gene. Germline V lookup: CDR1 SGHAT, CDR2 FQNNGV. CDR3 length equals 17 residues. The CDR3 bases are TGTGCCAGCAGCTTTTTCGGCGGGAGGGACGGCACCGGGGAGCTGTTTTTT. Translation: CASSFFGGRDGTGELFF.

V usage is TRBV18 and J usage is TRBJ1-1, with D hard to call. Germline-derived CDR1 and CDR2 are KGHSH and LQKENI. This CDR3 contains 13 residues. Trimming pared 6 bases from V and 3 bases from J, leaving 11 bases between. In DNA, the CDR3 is TGTGCCAGCTCGGAGGGTCACGACACTGAAGCTTTCTTT. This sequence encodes CASSEGHDTEAFF.